These 18 T cell receptor beta chains were all obtained from the same sample, sequenced in a study of patients and donors after allogeneic stem cell transplantation. TCRdb reanalysed the RT-PCR reads using MiXCR and keeps one entry per CDR3 protein. This sample carries roughly 880,000 distinct CDR3 sequences, under 20% of them seen once, and the ten largest clones take approximately 5.9%. The sequenced material came from blood, either unsorted or a sorted T cell fraction (not recorded which). These receptors were collected from a human donor who was either an allogeneic HSCT recipient or a stem cell or donor lymphocyte infusion donor (not recorded which). It is not recorded whose cells these are; they may come from a transplant donor.

This clonotype was seen a few times. This chain joins TRBV20-1 and TRBJ2-3; D call uncertain. Trimming removed 3 bases from V and 4 bases from J, with 8 bases in between. The length of the CDR3 is 12 residues. From germline, CDR1 is DFQATT and CDR2 SNEGSKA (reference sequence). Here the CDR3 DNA reads TGCAGTGCTAGTCGCCCCCCAGATACGCAGTATTTT. Encoded protein: CSASRPPDTQYF.

This clonotype was seen more than once but under ten times. The genes are TRBV5-5 and TRBJ1-5, with D uncertain. This CDR3 region has 13 residues. Germline V lookup: CDR1 SGHKS, CDR2 YYEKEE (reference sequence). V shed 2 bases and J shed 7 bases, with 10 bases lying between them. The CDR3 sequence is CASSFYSQQPQHF. Written as DNA, the CDR3 is TGTGCCAGCAGCTTTTACAGTCAGCAGCCCCAGCATTTT. Looking up the rest from reference TRBV5-5 and TRBJ1-5 gives the full variable domain: DAGVTQSPTHLIKTRGQQVTLRCSPISGHKSVSWYQQVLGQGPQFIFQYYEKEERGRGNFPDRFSARQFPNYSSELNVNALLLGDSALYLCASSFYSQQPQHFGDGTRLSIL.

This clonotype was observed a handful of times. The rearrangement links TRBV5-1 to TRBJ2-7; 7 bases map to TRBD2. The germline V gene has CDR1 SGHRS and CDR2 YFSETQ. The CDR3 sequence is 15 residues long. The ends lost 3 bases at V and 0 bases at J; junction bases unmatched: 6. The CDR3 is CASSSIPGGSYEQYF. The CDR3 coding sequence is TGCGCCAGCAGCTCCATCCCGGGGGGCTCCTACGAGCAGTACTTC.

J is TRBJ2-1 and V is TRBV9; tentatively, D is TRBD2 (5 bases). This CDR3 has 19 amino acids. Trimming left V 0 bases short and J 0 bases short, with 19 bases between. The germline V gene encodes CDR1 SGDLS and CDR2 YYNGEE. CDR3 nucleotides: TGTGCCAGCAGCGTAGGGCCCCAGGCGAAGCGGCGCTCCTACAATGAGCAGTTCTTC. This sequence encodes CASSVGPQAKRRSYNEQFF.

This clonotype was seen more than once but under ten times. The genes are TRBV6-1 and TRBJ1-1; 8 bases map to TRBD1. Germline loops: CDR1 MNHNS, CDR2 SASEGT. V trimming: 5 bases; J trimming: 14 bases; junction bases outside the gene matches: 16. This CDR3 has 14 amino acids. CDR3 bases: TGTGCCAGCAGTCCTACCGGACAGGGTGTGAGTATGTTCTTT. This codes for CASSPTGQGVSMFF.

This clonotype was counted between two and nine times. The genes are TRBV28 and TRBJ2-5; 7 positions agree with TRBD2. Per the germline V gene, CDR1 is MDHEN and CDR2 is SYDVKM. The CDR3 sequence is 15 residues long. V dropped 2 bases and J dropped 7; count of bases not matched to a gene: 10. CDR3 sequence: CASSLSGASGGTQYF. CDR3 in DNA: TGTGCCAGCAGTTTAAGCGGGGCCTCGGGCGGGACCCAGTACTTC.

The chain is built from TRBV7-9 and TRBJ2-7; D perhaps matches TRBD1 (5 bases). V gave up 2 bases and J gave up 0 bases, with 14 bases separating them. This CDR3 contains 16 residues. Germline CDR1 and CDR2: SEHNR and FQNEAQ (reference sequence). The CDR3: CASSLSLGQLSYEQYF. The CDR3 DNA follows: TGTGCCAGCAGCTTATCTTTGGGGCAGCTCTCCTACGAGCAGTACTTC.

This clonotype was seen a handful of times. The chain has TRBV5-1 and TRBJ2-5; maybe TRBD2 (5 bases). The V and J ends lost 4 bases and 4 bases respectively, with 17 bases between them. Germline loops: CDR1 SGHRS, CDR2 YFSETQ. CDR3 length: 15 residues. The CDR3 here is CASSPMRVVGETQYF. The CDR3 bases are TGCGCCAGCAGCCCAATGCGGGTAGTCGGAGAGACCCAGTACTTC.

The table lists this clonotype with a few counts. The V gene is TRBV4-1, the J gene TRBJ2-7; D ambiguous. Trimming pared 2 bases from V and 1 base from J, leaving 18 bases between. The CDR3 extends over 17 amino acids. Germline CDR1 is MGHRA and CDR2 is YSYEKL. The CDR3 spells CASSQLGSERTSYEQYF. The DNA of the CDR3 is TGCGCCAGCAGCCAACTAGGGTCAGAGCGAACGTCCTACGAGCAGTACTTC.

V gene TRBV6-1 combines with J gene TRBJ1-4, with D maybe TRBD1 (5 bases). V was cut by 0 bases and J by 11 bases, with 10 bases left in between. Germline lookup yields CDR1 MNHNS and CDR2 SASEGT. CDR3 length equals 13 residues. This CDR3 reads CASSEASGRKLFF. The CDR3 bases are TGTGCCAGCAGTGAAGCGTCGGGACGGAAACTGTTTTTT.

This clonotype was recorded a few times. The chain couples TRBV2 to TRBJ1-5, with D possibly matching TRBD1 (5 bases). Trimming took off 4 bases at V and 0 bases at J, with 10 bases between the two ends. The length of the CDR3 is 15 residues. Germline V lookup: CDR1 SNHLY, CDR2 FYNNEI. The CDR3 reads CASSVQGPSNQPQHF. In DNA, the CDR3 is TGTGCCAGCAGTGTCCAGGGACCTAGCAATCAGCCCCAGCATTTT.

This clonotype has only a few counts. This rearrangement joins TRBV6-1 to TRBJ2-1, with 7 bases identical to TRBD2. The CDR3 sequence is 13 residues long. The junction had 3 bases not matched to a gene; V was cut back by 5 bases and J by 5 bases. CDR1 is MNHNS and CDR2 is SASEGT in the germline V gene. CDR3 amino acids: CASSREGNNEQFF. The CDR3 bases are TGTGCCAGCAGTAGGGAGGGAAACAATGAGCAGTTCTTC.

This clonotype was observed at least ten times. The junction does not match germline at one end; this may be a read error. The chain has TRBV5-1 and TRBJ2-2; D might be TRBD1 (5 bases). Germline V lookup: CDR1 SGHRS, CDR2 YFSETQ. This CDR3 has 14 amino acids. CDR3 bases: TGTGCCAGCAGCCGCGACAGGAACACCGGGGAGCTGTTTTTT. This encodes CASSRDRNTGELFF.

DNA for the CDR3: TGTGCCAGCAGTTACTACTCGATCGTATTCGGGGGGGGGACCCCAAGCAATCAGCCCCAGCATTTT. Protein sequence: CASSYYSIVFGGGTPSNQPQHF. The chain couples TRBV6-2 or TRBV6-3 to TRBJ1-5, with a tentative D call TRBD1 (5 bases). The CDR3 consists of 22 residues. V was shortened by 1 base and J by 1 base, with 29 bases between the two germline ends. The germline gives CDR1 MNHEY, CDR2 SVGEGT.

This clonotype was observed a few times. The V call is TRBV27, the J call TRBJ2-4; TRBD1 aligns across 8 bases. V lost 5 bases to trimming and J lost 3 bases; unmatched junction nucleotides: 9. The germline CDR1 and CDR2 sequences are MNHEY and SMNVEV (reference sequence). The CDR3 runs to 16 residues. DNA of the CDR3: TGTGCCAGCAGTCCCGACGGCAGGGGGCTCAAAAACATTCAGTACTTC. It translates to CASSPDGRGLKNIQYF.

The chain has TRBV5-4 and TRBJ2-5, with 8 bases identical to TRBD2. This CDR3 comprises 14 residues. Per germline, CDR1 SGHNT and CDR2 YYREEE (reference sequence). J was trimmed by 3 bases and V by 3 bases; bases with no gene match: 4. The CDR3 DNA reads TGTGCCAGCAGCTATGCGGGACTAGAAGAGACCCAGTACTTC. It yields the protein CASSYAGLEETQYF.

This clonotype was recorded a few times. The chain has TRBV29-1 and TRBJ2-1; 14 bases align to TRBD2. V trimming: 7 bases; J trimming: 9 bases; junction bases outside the gene matches: 14. This CDR3 spans 16 amino acids. The germline V gene encodes CDR1 SQVTM and CDR2 ANQGSEA. CDR3 region: CSEEAGLAGGWGEQFF. CDR3 in DNA: TGCAGCGAAGAAGCTGGACTAGCGGGAGGATGGGGTGAGCAGTTCTTC.

This clonotype turned up a few times. The rearrangement uses TRBV20-1 and TRBJ2-3; D uncertain. Germline CDR1 DFQATT, CDR2 SNEGSKA (reference sequence). Trimming removed 2 bases from V and 3 bases from J, with 9 bases in between. This CDR3 is 13 amino acids long. CDR3 sequence (DNA): TGCAGTGCTAGACTGCTAATGACAGATACGCAGTATTTT. Translated: CSARLLMTDTQYF.